This T cell receptor (beta chain) appears in the sequencing data of a study of T cell responses to AZD1222 COVID-19 vaccine. Sequencing was performed with immunoSEQ multiplex PCR; in TCRdb, only in-frame clones are kept and a portion is missing. The profile shows about 150,000 clones, 90% of them singletons. CDR1 is MNHNS, CDR2 SASEGT, per germline. Trimming cost V 8 bases and J 3 bases, with 17 bases left between them. The CDR3 consists of 14 residues. Sequencing was performed on peripheral blood, taken on day 0 of AZD1222 vaccination. The genes are TRBV6-1 and TRBJ2-7, with D possibly called TRBD1 or TRBD2 (6 bases each). The sequence came from an adult in good health. CDR3 sequence reads: CASGRREGGYEQYF. The CDR3 DNA sequence: TGTGCCAGCGGAAGGAGGGAAGGGGGCTACGAGCAGTACTTC.